This T cell receptor (beta chain) was recovered during a study of cytomegalovirus exposure and HLA in healthy donors. General observations from the study: About 87% or about 30% of the time was how often most TCR beta V segments were productive, according to an earlier analysis.

A note on this clone: Its matching antigen is unknown. The sample contains more than one DNA sequence encoding this CDR3.

Germline values: CDR1 LGHNT, CDR2 FRNRAP. V gave up 1 base and J gave up 4 bases; unmatched junction bases: 9. The CDR3 consists of 17 residues. PCR primers comprised 60 Vbeta and 13 Jbeta primers. Measured with immunoSEQ multiplex PCR; TCRdb has only the in-frame clones, and not every one. Of 180,000 or so clones listed, about 80% are singletons. This receptor was taken from an older woman in good health and CMV-seropositive. The chain combines TRBV12-5 with TRBJ1-4, with 7 bases identical to TRBD1. Source material: PBMCs. The CDR3 loop is CASGLGEGTVHNEKLFF. The CDR3 DNA follows: TGTGCTAGTGGTTTGGGGGAAGGGACAGTCCATAATGAAAAACTGTTTTTT.